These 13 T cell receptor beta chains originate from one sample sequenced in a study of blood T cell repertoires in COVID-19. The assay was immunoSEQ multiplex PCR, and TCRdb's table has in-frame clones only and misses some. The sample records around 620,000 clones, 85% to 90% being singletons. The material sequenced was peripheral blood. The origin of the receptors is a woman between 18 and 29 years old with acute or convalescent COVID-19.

As DNA, the CDR3 is TGTGCCAGCAGCCCGGGGACAGGGTATAGCAATCAGCCCCAGCATTTT. Residues: CASSPGTGYSNQPQHF. J is TRBJ1-5 and V is TRBV7-9; 9 nucleotides line up with TRBD1. Germline CDR1 SEHNR, CDR2 FQNEAQ (reference sequence). V lost 5 bases to trimming and J lost 0 bases; unmatched junction nucleotides: 5. The CDR3 spans 16 residues. The complete variable domain, with remaining parts taken from reference TRBV7-9 and TRBJ1-5, reads DTGVSQNPRHKITKRGQNVTFRCDPISEHNRLYWYRQTLGQGPEFLTYFQNEAQLEKSRLLSDRFSAERPKGSFSTLEIQRTEQGDSAMYLCASSPGTGYSNQPQHFGDGTRLSIL.

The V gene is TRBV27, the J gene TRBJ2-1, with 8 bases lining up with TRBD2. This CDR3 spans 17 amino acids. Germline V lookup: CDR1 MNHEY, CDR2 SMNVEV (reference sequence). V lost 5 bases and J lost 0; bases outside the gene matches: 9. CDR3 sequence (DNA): TGTGCCAGCAGTCCCTTGGCGGGGGGAAGCTCCTACAATGAGCAGTTCTTC. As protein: CASSPLAGGSSYNEQFF.

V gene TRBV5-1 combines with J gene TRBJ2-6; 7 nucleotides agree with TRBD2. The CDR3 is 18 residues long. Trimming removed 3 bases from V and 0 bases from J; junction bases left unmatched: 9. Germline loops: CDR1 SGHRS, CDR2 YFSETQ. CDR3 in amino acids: CASSSLGRRSSGANVLTF. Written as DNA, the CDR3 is TGCGCCAGCAGCTCCCTCGGGAGGAGGAGCTCTGGGGCCAACGTCCTGACTTTC.

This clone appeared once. The CDR3 is CASSSMTATLISGNTIYF. Written as DNA, the CDR3 is TGTGCCAGCTCAAGCATGACAGCCACCCTTATCTCTGGAAACACCATATATTTT. This chain uses TRBV18 with TRBJ1-3; possibly TRBD1 for D (5 bases). The CDR3 length is 18 residues. The germline V gene has CDR1 KGHSH and CDR2 LQKENI. The germline V and J ends were trimmed by 5 bases and 0 bases, with 20 bases remaining between them.

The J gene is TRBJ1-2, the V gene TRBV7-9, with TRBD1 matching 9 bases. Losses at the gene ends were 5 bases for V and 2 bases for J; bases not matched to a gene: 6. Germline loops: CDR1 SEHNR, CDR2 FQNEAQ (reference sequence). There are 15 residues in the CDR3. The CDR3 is CASSLGQGLNYGYTF. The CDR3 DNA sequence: TGTGCCAGCAGCCTGGGACAGGGCTTGAACTATGGCTACACCTTC.

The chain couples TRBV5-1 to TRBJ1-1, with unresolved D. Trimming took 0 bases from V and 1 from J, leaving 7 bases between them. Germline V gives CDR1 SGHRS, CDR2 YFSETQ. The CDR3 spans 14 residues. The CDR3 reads CASSLVVANTEAFF. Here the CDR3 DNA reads TGCGCCAGCAGCTTGGTGGTGGCGAACACTGAAGCTTTCTTT.

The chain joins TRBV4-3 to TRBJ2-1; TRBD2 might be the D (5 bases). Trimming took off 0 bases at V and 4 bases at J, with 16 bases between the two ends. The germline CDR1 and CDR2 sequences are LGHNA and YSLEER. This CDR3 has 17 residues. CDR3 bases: TGCGCCAGCAGCCAAGATGGAGCCAGCGGATCTTACAATGAGCAGTTCTTC. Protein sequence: CASSQDGASGSYNEQFF.

The DNA for the CDR3 is TGCGCCAGCAGCTTTGGGATTACCGGGGAAAAGACTGGAAACACCATATATTTT. This encodes CASSFGITGEKTGNTIYF. The V gene is TRBV5-1, the J gene TRBJ1-3, with D uncertain. Germline values: CDR1 SGHRS, CDR2 YFSETQ. The ends were cut back, 2 bases at V and 2 bases at J, with 20 bases in the middle. The CDR3 contains 18 residues.

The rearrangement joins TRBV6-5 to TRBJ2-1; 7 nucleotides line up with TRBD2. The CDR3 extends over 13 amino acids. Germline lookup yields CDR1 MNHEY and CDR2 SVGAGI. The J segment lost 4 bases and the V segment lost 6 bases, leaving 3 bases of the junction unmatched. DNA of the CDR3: TGTGCCAGCAGAAGACTAGCTTACAATGAGCAGTTCTTC. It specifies CASRRLAYNEQFF.

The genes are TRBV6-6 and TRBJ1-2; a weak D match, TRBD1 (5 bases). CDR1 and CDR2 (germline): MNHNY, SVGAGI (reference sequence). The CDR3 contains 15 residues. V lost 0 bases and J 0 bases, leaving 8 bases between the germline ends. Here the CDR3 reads CASSYSRDSNYGYTF. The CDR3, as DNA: TGTGCCAGCAGTTACTCGAGGGACTCTAACTATGGCTACACCTTC.

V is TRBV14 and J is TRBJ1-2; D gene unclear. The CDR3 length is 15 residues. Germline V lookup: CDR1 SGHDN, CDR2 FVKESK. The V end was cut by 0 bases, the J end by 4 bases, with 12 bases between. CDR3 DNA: TGTGCCAGCAGCCAAGAGGCAGGTGGTGGCTATGGCTACACCTTC. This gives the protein CASSQEAGGGYGYTF.

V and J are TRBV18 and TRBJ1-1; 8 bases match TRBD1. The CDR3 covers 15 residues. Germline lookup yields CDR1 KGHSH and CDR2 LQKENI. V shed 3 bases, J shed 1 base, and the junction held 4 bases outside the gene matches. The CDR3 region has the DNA TGTGCCAGCTCACCGACAGGGGCGTGGAACACTGAAGCTTTCTTT. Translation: CASSPTGAWNTEAFF.

CDR3 loop: CASSLGMAGGSYNEQFF. The CDR3 DNA reads as TGTGCCAGCAGCTTGGGGATGGCAGGGGGCTCCTACAATGAGCAGTTCTTC. The chain uses TRBV5-4 and TRBJ2-1, with 7 bases aligning to TRBD1. V was clipped by 0 bases and J by 0 bases; unmatched bases: 6. This CDR3 comprises 17 residues. Germline V gene lookup returns CDR1 SGHNT and CDR2 YYREEE (reference sequence).